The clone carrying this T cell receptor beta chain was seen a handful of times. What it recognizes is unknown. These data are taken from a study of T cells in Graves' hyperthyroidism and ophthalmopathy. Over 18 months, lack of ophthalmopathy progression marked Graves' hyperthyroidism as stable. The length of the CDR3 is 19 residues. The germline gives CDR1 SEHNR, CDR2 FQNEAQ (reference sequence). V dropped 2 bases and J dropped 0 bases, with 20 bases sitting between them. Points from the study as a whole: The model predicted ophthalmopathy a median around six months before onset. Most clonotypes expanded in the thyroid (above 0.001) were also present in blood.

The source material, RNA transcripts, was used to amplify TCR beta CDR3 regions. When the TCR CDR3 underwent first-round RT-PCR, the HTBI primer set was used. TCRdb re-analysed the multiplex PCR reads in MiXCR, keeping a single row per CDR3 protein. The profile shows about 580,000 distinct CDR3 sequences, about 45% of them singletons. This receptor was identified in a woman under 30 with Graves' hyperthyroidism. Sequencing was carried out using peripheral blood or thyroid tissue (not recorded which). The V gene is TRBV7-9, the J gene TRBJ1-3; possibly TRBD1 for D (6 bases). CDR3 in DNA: TGTGCCAGCAGCTTAAGAGGGGGTATGTCAAGGCTCTCTGGAAACACCATATATTTT. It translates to CASSLRGGMSRLSGNTIYF. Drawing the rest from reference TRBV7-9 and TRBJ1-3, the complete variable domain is DTGVSQNPRHKITKRGQNVTFRCDPISEHNRLYWYRQTLGQGPEFLTYFQNEAQLEKSRLLSDRFSAERPKGSFSTLEIQRTEQGDSAMYLCASSLRGGMSRLSGNTIYFGEGSWLTVV.